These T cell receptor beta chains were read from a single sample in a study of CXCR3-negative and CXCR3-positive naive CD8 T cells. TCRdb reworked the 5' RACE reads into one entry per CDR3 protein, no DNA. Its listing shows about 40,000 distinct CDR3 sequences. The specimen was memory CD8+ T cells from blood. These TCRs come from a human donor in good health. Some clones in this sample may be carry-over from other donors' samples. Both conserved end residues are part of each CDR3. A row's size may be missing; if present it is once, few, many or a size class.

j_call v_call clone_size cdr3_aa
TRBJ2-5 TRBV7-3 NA CASSAKLADEETQYF
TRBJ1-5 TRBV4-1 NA CASSQGGGGQPQHF
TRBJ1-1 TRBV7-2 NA CASSLVVPRGNTEAFF
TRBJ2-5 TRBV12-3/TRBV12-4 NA CASSLVLAFEETQYF
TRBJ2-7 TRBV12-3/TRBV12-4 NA CASSPWLGYEQYF
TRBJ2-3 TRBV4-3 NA CASSQEIASSTDTQYF
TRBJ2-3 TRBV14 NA CASSPFSDTQYF
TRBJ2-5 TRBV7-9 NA CASSNAGLAEETQYF
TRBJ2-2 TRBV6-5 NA CASSPDGGSGELFF
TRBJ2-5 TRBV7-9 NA CASSPPEGGQRETQYF
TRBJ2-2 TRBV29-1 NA CSVDLREQNTGELFF
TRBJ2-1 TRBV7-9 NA CASSFSGGANNEQFF
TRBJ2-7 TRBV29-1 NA CSVEDPSGTVYEQYF
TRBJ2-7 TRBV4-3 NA CASSPGPQSSYEQYF
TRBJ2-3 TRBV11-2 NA CASSLNSGETDTQYF
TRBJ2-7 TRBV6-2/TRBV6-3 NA CATNPDTYDYEQYF
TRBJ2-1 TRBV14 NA CASSENGLAEASYNEQFF
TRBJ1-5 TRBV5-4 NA CASSTGQSNQPQHF
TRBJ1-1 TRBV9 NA CASSVARGGNTEAFF
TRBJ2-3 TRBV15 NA CATSRPGTGGTDTQYF
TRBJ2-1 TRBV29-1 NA CSVPGQGMLNEQFF
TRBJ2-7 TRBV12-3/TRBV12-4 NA CASSDSALGFGIGEQYF
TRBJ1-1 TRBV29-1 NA CSAVRQGTEAFF
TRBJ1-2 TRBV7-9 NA CASSPPRGSYTF
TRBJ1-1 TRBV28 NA CASSLTRTGNLNTEAFF
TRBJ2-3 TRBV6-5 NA CASSPTTGDTQYF
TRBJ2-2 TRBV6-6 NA CASSYGTGGRGELFF
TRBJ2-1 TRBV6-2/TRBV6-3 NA CASSYGQGNNEQFF
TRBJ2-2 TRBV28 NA CASSQAGGELFF
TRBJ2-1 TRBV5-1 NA CASSLGLVSGSTGEQFF
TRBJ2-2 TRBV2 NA CASIGTGVTGELFF
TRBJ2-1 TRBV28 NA CASTTSAAYNEQFF
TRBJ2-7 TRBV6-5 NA CASRPGVNYEQYF
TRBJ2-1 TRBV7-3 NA CASSLSWIAGGPGVDEQFF
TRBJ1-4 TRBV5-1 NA CASSGTGAPNEKLFF
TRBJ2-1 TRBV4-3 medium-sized CASSPSMSGGAAEQFF
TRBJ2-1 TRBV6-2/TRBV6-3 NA CASSHLAGGSHEQFF
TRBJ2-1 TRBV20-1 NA CSARISGGAYNEQFF
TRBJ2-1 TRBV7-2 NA CASSYGGDYNEQFF
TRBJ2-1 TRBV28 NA CASRTISGGSYNEQFF
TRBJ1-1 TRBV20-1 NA CSARGEGDTEAFF
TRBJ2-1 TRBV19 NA CASSMSFAGSYNEQFF
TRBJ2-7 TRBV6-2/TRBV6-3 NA CASSRVTYEQYF
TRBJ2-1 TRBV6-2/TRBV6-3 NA CASTIDASSYNEQFF
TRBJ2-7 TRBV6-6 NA CASSYVLDEQYF
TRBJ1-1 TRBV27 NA CASSLSWDTEAFF
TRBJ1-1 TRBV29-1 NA CSVDKGTEAFF
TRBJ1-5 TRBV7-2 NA CASSRTGGGQPQHF
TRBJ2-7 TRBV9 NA CASSARDSLYEQYF
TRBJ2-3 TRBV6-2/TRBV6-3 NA CASGPLGPESTDTQYF
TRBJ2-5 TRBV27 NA CASRDLQPSAEETQYF